This T cell receptor (beta chain) came from a study of shared clonotypes between healthy human individuals. All donors were healthy HIV-negative adults lacking recent acute infections or vaccinations. The repertoire was sequenced with immunoSEQ multiplex PCR; TCRdb's copy has only in-frame clones and lacks some. The table has some 510,000 clones, 75% to 85% seen once; the top ten hold 13%. The CDR3 sequence is 16 residues long. Trimming removed 0 bases from V and 0 bases from J; junction bases left unmatched: 5. CDR1 is LNHNV and CDR2 is YYDKDF in the germline V gene (reference sequence). The receptor's source is a woman aged 40-49 years in good health. Some clones in this sample may be carry-over from other donors' samples. Sample: PBMCs. This chain links TRBV15 with TRBJ2-7; 7 nucleotides match TRBD2. The chain's CDR3 is CATSRDYGGSSYEQYF. CDR3 coding DNA: TGTGCCACCAGCAGAGATTATGGCGGGAGCTCCTACGAGCAGTACTTC.